One sample yielded the 16 T cell receptor beta chains listed below, sequenced in a study of vaccination and CD4 T cells after COVID-19. Their antigens remain unidentified. Sample treatment: approximately 10-day PBMC culture with coronavirus spike peptide pools or control peptides (ViraFEST assay). Researchers used the Oncomine TCR Beta short-read assay to sequence DNA from cultured CD4+ T cells. MiXCR, applied by TCRdb to the PCR reads, yields one record per CDR3 protein. Altogether 15,000 to 20,000 distinct CDR3 sequences are present, around 45% being singletons, with the ten largest covering 4%. Sequences were obtained from CD4+ T cells from blood, cultured in vitro. The receptors were sampled from a human donor who had recovered from COVID-19.

V is TRBV2 and J is TRBJ2-1, with D unresolved. CDR1 SNHLY and CDR2 FYNNEI come from the germline V gene. The CDR3 has 11 residues. The germline V and J ends were trimmed by 7 bases and 7 bases, with 8 bases remaining between them. As DNA, the CDR3 is TGTGCCAGCACGGGTCTAAATGAGCAGTTCTTC. Translated, it gives CASTGLNEQFF. Supplemented by reference TRBV2 and TRBJ2-1, the full variable domain reads EPEVTQTPSHQVTQMGQEVILRCVPISNHLYFYWYRQILGQKVEFLVSFYNNEISEKSEIFDDQFSVERPDGSNFTLKIRSTKLEDSAMYFCASTGLNEQFFGPGTRLTVL.

This clonotype came up a few times. J is TRBJ2-1 and V is TRBV20-1; the D gene is possibly TRBD2 (6 bases). CDR3 length: 17 amino acids. Germline values: CDR1 DFQATT, CDR2 SNEGSKA (reference sequence). Trimming stripped 0 bases from V and 2 bases from J, with 17 bases between. The CDR3: CSARDRSGGTTYNEQFF. Here the CDR3 DNA reads TGCAGTGCTAGAGATAGGAGCGGAGGGACGACCTACAATGAGCAGTTCTTC.

This chain connects TRBV12-3 or TRBV12-4 to TRBJ1-1, with 7 bases matching TRBD1. CDR3 length: 16 residues. Trimming at V came to 5 bases and at J to 4 bases, leaving 13 bases not matched to a gene. CDR3 sequence: CASSPPFKGAGTEAFF. In DNA, the CDR3 is TGTGCCAGCAGTCCCCCCTTTAAGGGGGCGGGCACTGAAGCTTTCTTT.

The chain couples TRBV12-5 to TRBJ2-7, with D perhaps being TRBD1 or TRBD2 (5 bases each). V lost 6 bases and J 6 bases, leaving 15 bases between the germline ends. Germline V CDR1 and CDR2: LGHNT, FRNRAP. This CDR3 spans 13 amino acids. The DNA for the CDR3 is TGTGCTAGTGGGACCCCTTGGGGGTCCGAGCAGTACTTC. The encoded protein is CASGTPWGSEQYF.

The chain joins TRBV30 to TRBJ1-1; D is unclear. This CDR3 is 12 amino acids long. CDR1 is GTSNPN and CDR2 is SVGIG in the germline V gene (reference sequence). Trimming stripped 5 bases from V and 1 base from J, with 8 bases between. CDR3 bases: TGTGCCTGGGGTCTAGGGAACACTGAAGCTTTCTTT. Translating it yields CAWGLGNTEAFF.

A remark on this clonotype: One end of the junction varies from germline; a read error may be responsible. This chain joins TRBV19 and TRBJ1-2; D ambiguous. The germline V gene encodes CDR1 LNHDA and CDR2 SQIVND (reference sequence). The CDR3 runs to 13 residues. The CDR3 DNA follows: TGTGCCAGTAGTGCCGCGGAGGGCTATGACTACACCTTC. Amino acids: CASSAAEGYDYTF.

The V and J genes are TRBV28 and TRBJ2-1; TRBD2 might be the D (6 bases). CDR3 size: 16 residues. CDR1 is MDHEN and CDR2 is SYDVKM in the germline V gene. Trimming pared 7 bases from V and 0 bases from J, leaving 16 bases between. Written as DNA, the CDR3 is TGTGCCAGCACCCCTGGAGGGTCGGGCTCCTACAATGAGCAGTTCTTC. This codes for CASTPGGSGSYNEQFF.

V and J are TRBV30 and TRBJ2-7, with 9 bases fitting TRBD1. The CDR3 length is 15 residues. Germline trimming cut 0 bases from V and 3 bases from J; bases unmatched to any gene: 6. CDR1 and CDR2 from the germline V gene are GTSNPN and SVGIG (reference sequence). CDR3 sequence (DNA): TGTGCCTGGAGTGTGTCGGGACAGGGTAACTACGAGCAGTACTTC. Its translation: CAWSVSGQGNYEQYF.

This clonotype is a singleton in its sample. The CDR3 DNA is TGTGCCAGCAGCTGGGGGTCGGGAGGCTATGGCTACACCTTC. It yields the protein CASSWGSGGYGYTF. The chain has TRBV6-2 or TRBV6-3 and TRBJ1-2; weak D call: TRBD1 (5 bases). From germline, CDR1 is MNHEY and CDR2 SVGEGT. The CDR3 is made up of 14 amino acids. Trimming left V 6 bases short and J 4 bases short, with 15 bases between.

The J gene is TRBJ1-1, the V gene TRBV12-5, with 8 bases matching TRBD1. The CDR3 extends over 13 amino acids. The V and J ends lost 2 bases and 7 bases, in that order; junction bases with no gene match: 3. Looked up from germline, CDR1 is LGHNT and CDR2 is FRNRAP. This chain's CDR3 is CASGLTGQGEAFF. CDR3 nucleotides: TGTGCTAGTGGTTTGACCGGACAGGGTGAAGCTTTCTTT.

The chain recombines TRBV7-6 with TRBJ2-7; 10 nucleotides agree with TRBD2. The germline CDR1 and CDR2 sequences are SGHVS and FNYEAQ. V shed 1 base and J 4 bases; nucleotides not matched to a gene: 16. CDR3 length: 19 amino acids. This chain's CDR3 is CASSLEMVAGGTEIYEQYF. CDR3 nucleotide sequence: TGTGCCAGCAGCTTAGAAATGGTAGCGGGAGGAACCGAAATATACGAGCAGTACTTC. The full variable domain, in which reference TRBV7-6 and TRBJ2-7 provide the parts outside the CDR3, is GAGVSQSPRYKVTKRGQDVALRCDPISGHVSLYWYRQALGQGPEFLTYFNYEAQQDKSGLPNDRFSAERPEGSISTLTIQRTEQRDSAMYRCASSLEMVAGGTEIYEQYFGPGTRLTVT.

This clonotype counts as medium-sized. The chain combines TRBV20-1 with TRBJ2-2; no definite D call. The germline V gene has CDR1 DFQATT and CDR2 SNEGSKA (reference sequence). The V gene lost 6 bases and the J gene lost 1 base, with 6 bases spanning the gap. The CDR3 contains 12 residues. CDR3 DNA sequence: TGCAGTGCGCGAGAGAACACCGGGGAGCTGTTTTTT. This encodes CSARENTGELFF.

The sample holds a few counts of this clonotype. This sequence joins TRBV6-1 and TRBJ1-5, with 8 bases fitting TRBD1. Germline V lookup: CDR1 MNHNS, CDR2 SASEGT. The V gene end was trimmed by 5 bases and the J gene end by 4 bases; junction bases not matched to a gene: 1. The CDR3 runs 13 residues. The CDR3 loop is CASSRTGNQPQHF. The DNA of the CDR3 is TGTGCCAGCAGTAGGACAGGGAATCAGCCCCAGCATTTT.

This clonotype was seen only a few times. This chain connects TRBV7-8 to TRBJ1-6, with 8 bases identical to TRBD1. The junction had 3 bases not matched to a gene; V was cut back by 1 base and J by 7 bases. Germline CDR1 is SGHVS and CDR2 is FQNEAQ. The CDR3 consists of 15 residues. The CDR3, as DNA: TGTGCCAGCAGCTTAGGTCAGGGGGCGAATTCACCCCTCCACTTT. Translation gives CASSLGQGANSPLHF.

The chain combines TRBV20-1 with TRBJ1-5; TRBD1 is a possible D gene (6 bases). Germline-derived CDR1 and CDR2 are DFQATT and SNEGSKA (reference sequence). Deletions cut 2 bases from V and 1 base from J, with 6 bases between. The CDR3 consists of 13 residues. The CDR3 DNA sequence: TGCAGTGCTAGACAGGGGAGCAATCAGCCCCAGCATTTT. Translating it yields CSARQGSNQPQHF.

V gene TRBV11-3 combines with J gene TRBJ2-4; 9 bases are shared with TRBD2. Germline CDR1 SGHNT, CDR2 YENEEA. CDR3 length: 15 amino acids. The junction had 4 bases not matched to a gene; V was cut back by 1 base and J by 6 bases. CDR3 residues: CASSLVLSGGNIQYF. CDR3 bases: TGTGCCAGCAGCTTAGTTCTTAGCGGGGGAAACATTCAGTACTTC. Looking up the rest from reference TRBV11-3 and TRBJ2-4 gives the full variable domain: EAGVVQSPRYKIIEKKQPVAFWCNPISGHNTLYWYLQNLGQGPELLIRYENEEAVDDSQLPKDRFSAERLKGVDSTLKIQPAELGDSAVYLCASSLVLSGGNIQYFGAGTRLSVL.